The 2 T cell receptor beta chains listed next were all sequenced from one sample in a study of T-cell memory formation after mild COVID-19. TCRdb passed the 5' RACE reads through MiXCR, listing each CDR3 protein once. Counted here are roughly 170,000 distinct CDR3 sequences, around 18% occurring once; the ten biggest clones make up roughly 3.7%. Source material: PBMCs or a T cell subset sorted from them (not recorded which). These receptors all come from a young man who had mild COVID-19 (a few samples of this study predate the infection). Cell type and time point are not known.

Only a few counts were recorded for this clonotype. The chain employs TRBV3-1 and TRBJ2-3; D remains unclear. The CDR3 is made up of 13 amino acids. V lost 4 bases to trimming and J lost 1 base, with 6 bases between them. Germline CDR1 is LGHDT and CDR2 is YNNKEL (reference sequence). CDR3 DNA: TGTGCCAGCAGCCTCCTGGGCACAGATACGCAGTATTTT. It is translated as CASSLLGTDTQYF.

This clonotype was counted many times. The CDR3 sequence is CASSYFRGRAFF. The CDR3 nucleotides read TGTGCCAGCAGTTACTTCAGGGGTCGAGCTTTCTTT. This rearrangement joins TRBV6-2 or TRBV6-3 to TRBJ1-1; TRBD1 might be the D (6 bases). The V gene's germline CDR1 is MNHEY and CDR2 SVGEGT. The CDR3 runs to 12 residues. With 1 base removed from V and 10 bases from J, the gap between germline ends came to 10 bases.